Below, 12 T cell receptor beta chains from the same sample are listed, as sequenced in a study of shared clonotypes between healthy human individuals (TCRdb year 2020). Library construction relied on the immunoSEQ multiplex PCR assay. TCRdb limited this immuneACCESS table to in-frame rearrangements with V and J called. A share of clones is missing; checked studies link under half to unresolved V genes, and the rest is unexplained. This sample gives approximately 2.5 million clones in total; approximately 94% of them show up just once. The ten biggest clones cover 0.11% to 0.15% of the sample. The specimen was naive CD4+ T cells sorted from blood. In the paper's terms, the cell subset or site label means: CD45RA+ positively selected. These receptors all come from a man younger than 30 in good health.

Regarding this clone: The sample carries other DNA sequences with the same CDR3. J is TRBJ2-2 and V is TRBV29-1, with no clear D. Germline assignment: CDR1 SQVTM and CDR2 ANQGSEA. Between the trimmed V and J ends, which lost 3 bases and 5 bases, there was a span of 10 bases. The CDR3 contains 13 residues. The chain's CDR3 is CSVEAGLTGELFF. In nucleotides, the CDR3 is TGCAGCGTTGAGGCAGGCCTAACCGGGGAGCTGTTTTTT.

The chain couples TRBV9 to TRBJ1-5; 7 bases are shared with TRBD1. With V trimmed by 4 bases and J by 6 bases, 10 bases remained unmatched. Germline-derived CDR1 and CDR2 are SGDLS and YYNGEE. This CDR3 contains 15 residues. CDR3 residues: CASSSAGTDSQPQHF. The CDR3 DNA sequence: TGTGCCAGCAGCTCAGCCGGGACAGATAGTCAGCCCCAGCATTTT.

This CDR3 reads CASSPPGTGREKLFF. In DNA form, the CDR3 reads TGTGCCAGCAGTCCCCCGGGGACAGGGAGAGAAAAACTGTTTTTT. The chain has TRBV6-6 and TRBJ1-4; 9 nucleotides agree with TRBD1. This CDR3 is 15 amino acids long. Germline loops: CDR1 MNHNY, CDR2 SVGAGI (reference sequence). The trim removed 5 bases at V and 8 bases at J, leaving 9 bases unmatched.

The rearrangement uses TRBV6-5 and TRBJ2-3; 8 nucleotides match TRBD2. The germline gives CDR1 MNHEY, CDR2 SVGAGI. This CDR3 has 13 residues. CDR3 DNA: TGTGCTTCCCACGCGGGGGGACAAGATACGCAGTATTTT. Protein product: CASHAGGQDTQYF.

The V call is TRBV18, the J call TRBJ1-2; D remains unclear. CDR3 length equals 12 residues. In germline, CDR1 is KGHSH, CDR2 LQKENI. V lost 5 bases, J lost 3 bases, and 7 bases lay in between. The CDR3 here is CASSYGDYGYTF. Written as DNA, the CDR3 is TGTGCCAGCTCATACGGGGACTATGGCTACACCTTC. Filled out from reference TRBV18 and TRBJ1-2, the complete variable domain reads NAGVMQNPRHLVRRRGQEARLRCSPMKGHSHVYWYRQLPEEGLKFMVYLQKENIIDESGMPKERFSAEFPKEGPSILRIQQVVRGDSAAYFCASSYGDYGYTFGSGTRLTVV.

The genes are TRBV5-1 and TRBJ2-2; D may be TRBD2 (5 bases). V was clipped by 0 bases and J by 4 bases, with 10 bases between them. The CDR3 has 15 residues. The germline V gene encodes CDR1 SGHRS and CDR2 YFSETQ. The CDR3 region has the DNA TGCGCCAGCAGCTTGGGAGGGTTGTTCACCGGGGAGCTGTTTTTT. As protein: CASSLGGLFTGELFF. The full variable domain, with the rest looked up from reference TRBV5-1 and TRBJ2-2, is KAGVTQTPRYLIKTRGQQVTLSCSPISGHRSVSWYQQTPGQGLQFLFEYFSETQRNKGNFPGRFSGRQFSNSRSEMNVSTLELGDSALYLCASSLGGLFTGELFFGEGSRLTVL.

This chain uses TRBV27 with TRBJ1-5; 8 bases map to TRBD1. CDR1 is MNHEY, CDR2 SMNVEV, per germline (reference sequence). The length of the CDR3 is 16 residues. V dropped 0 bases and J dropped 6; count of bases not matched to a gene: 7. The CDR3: CASSLSTGGGSQPQHF. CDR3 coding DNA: TGTGCCAGCAGTTTATCTACAGGGGGAGGTAGTCAGCCCCAGCATTTT.

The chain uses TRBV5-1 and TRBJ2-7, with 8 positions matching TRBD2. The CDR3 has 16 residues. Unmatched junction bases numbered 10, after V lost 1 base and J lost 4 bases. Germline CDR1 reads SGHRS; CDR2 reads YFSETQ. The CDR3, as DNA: TGCGCCAGCAGCTTGAGGAGCGGGAGCCAGGGGTACGAGCAGTACTTC. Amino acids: CASSLRSGSQGYEQYF.

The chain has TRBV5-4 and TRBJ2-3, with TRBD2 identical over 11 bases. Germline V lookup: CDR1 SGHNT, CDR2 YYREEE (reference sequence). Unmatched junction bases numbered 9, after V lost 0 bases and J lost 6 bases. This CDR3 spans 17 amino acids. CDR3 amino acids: CASSLGSPSGGPDTQYF. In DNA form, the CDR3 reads TGTGCCAGCAGCTTGGGTAGCCCTAGCGGGGGGCCGGATACGCAGTATTTT.

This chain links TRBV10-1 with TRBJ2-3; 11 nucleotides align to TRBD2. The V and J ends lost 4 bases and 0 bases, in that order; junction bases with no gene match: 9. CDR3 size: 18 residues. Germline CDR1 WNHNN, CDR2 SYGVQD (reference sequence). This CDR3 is CASSAVVAGGGSTDTQYF. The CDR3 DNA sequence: TGCGCCAGCAGTGCCGTGGTAGCGGGAGGGGGCAGCACAGATACGCAGTATTTT.

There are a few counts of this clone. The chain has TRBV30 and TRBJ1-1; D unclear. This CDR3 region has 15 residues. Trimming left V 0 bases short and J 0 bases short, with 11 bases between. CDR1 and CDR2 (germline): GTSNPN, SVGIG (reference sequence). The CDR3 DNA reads TGTGCCTGGAGTGTACAGCAGTTCATGAACACTGAAGCTTTCTTT. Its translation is CAWSVQQFMNTEAFF.

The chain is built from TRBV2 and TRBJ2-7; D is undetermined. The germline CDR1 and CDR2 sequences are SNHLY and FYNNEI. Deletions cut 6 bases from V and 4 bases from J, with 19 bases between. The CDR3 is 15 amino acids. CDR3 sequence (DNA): TGTGCCAGCAGGGCCCCGGACGTCCGCGGTTACGAGCAGTACTTC. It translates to CASRAPDVRGYEQYF.